The source of this TCR beta chain is a study of OX40 agonist ivuxolimab in advanced cancers. Generated by immunoSEQ multiplex PCR, the TCRdb table keeps only in-frame clones and is missing some. The sample lists some 95,000 clones; about 85% were seen once. This material consisted of CD4+ or CD8+ T cells sorted from blood, taken in a trial of the OX40 agonist ivuxolimab. This clonotype was sampled from an adult with an advanced solid tumor such as melanoma, head and neck, liver or kidney cancer.

The CDR3 DNA reads as TGCGCCAGCAGTGAGTCGGGAAACAATGAGCAGTTCTTC. It is translated as CASSESGNNEQFF. V is TRBV10-1 and J is TRBJ2-1, with no clear D. The CDR3 length is 13 residues. The V end lost 0 bases, the J end lost 5 bases, and 5 bases lay between the germline ends. CDR1 is WNHNN, CDR2 SYGVQD, per germline (reference sequence).